The 24 T cell receptor beta chains in this list originate from one sample, sequenced in a study of shared T cell receptors in the human thymus. Repertoires were generated with immunoSEQ multiplex PCR, while TCRdb's copy carries only in-frame clones and drops some. Here the sample spans 640,000 or so clones, roughly 86% being singletons. These data are also associated with another study on human thymus T cells.

Material for sequencing was thymocytes. Receptors were obtained from a boy under two years old with a congenital heart defect.

The chain employs TRBV5-3 and TRBJ2-7; 7 bases agree with TRBD1. TRBV5-3 is given ORF status, its function remaining uncertain. This CDR3 spans 14 amino acids. The V segment lost 10 bases and the J segment 3 bases; nucleotides outside the gene matches: 13. The CDR3 spells CARNYLRDSYEQYF. The CDR3 DNA reads as TGTGCCCGAAACTATCTCCGGGACAGCTACGAGCAGTACTTC.

The V gene is TRBV5-1, the J gene TRBJ1-5; 8 nucleotides agree with TRBD1. J was trimmed by 0 bases and V by 0 bases; bases with no gene match: 2. Germline V gene data show CDR1 as SGHRS and CDR2 as YFSETQ. The CDR3 length is 16 residues. This CDR3 reads CASSLGDRGSNQPQHF. CDR3 nucleotides: TGCGCCAGCAGCTTGGGAGACAGGGGTAGCAATCAGCCCCAGCATTTT.

The chain employs TRBV7-9 and TRBJ2-7; D possibly corresponds to TRBD1 (6 bases). The length of the CDR3 is 15 residues. The germline V gene encodes CDR1 SEHNR and CDR2 FQNEAQ (reference sequence). Trimming shortened V by 5 bases and J by 4 bases, and 18 bases separated the two germline ends. The CDR3 sequence: CASSLALGDKYEQYF. The CDR3 bases are TGTGCCAGCAGCCTCGCGTTGGGGGACAAATACGAGCAGTACTTC.

This clone came up once. The chain carries TRBV19 and TRBJ1-4; maybe TRBD1 (5 bases). The CDR3 is 15 amino acids. In germline, CDR1 is LNHDA, CDR2 SQIVND (reference sequence). V lost 6 bases and J lost 3, with 14 bases in between. The CDR3 is CASSPIRQPNEKLFF. The CDR3 DNA follows: TGTGCCAGTAGCCCCATCAGACAGCCTAATGAAAAACTGTTTTTT.

V is TRBV27 and J is TRBJ2-7; weak D call: TRBD1 (5 bases). Trimming stripped 6 bases from V and 4 bases from J, with 10 bases between. The CDR3 has 12 amino acids. Germline V gives CDR1 MNHEY, CDR2 SMNVEV (reference sequence). The CDR3 protein is CASSPDTYEQYF. The CDR3 DNA sequence: TGTGCCAGCAGCCCGGACACTTACGAGCAGTACTTC.

V gene TRBV7-8 combines with J gene TRBJ2-2; TRBD2 is a possible D gene (6 bases). Trimming stripped 1 base from V and 6 bases from J, with 15 bases between. This CDR3 spans 16 amino acids. Germline values: CDR1 SGHVS, CDR2 FQNEAQ. CDR3 amino acids: CASSLGTGTVAGELFF. The CDR3 coding sequence is TGTGCCAGCAGCTTAGGAACCGGGACTGTCGCCGGGGAGCTGTTTTTT. The entire variable domain, with the rest obtained from reference TRBV7-8 and TRBJ2-2, is as follows: GAGVSQSPRYKVAKRGQDVALRCDPISGHVSLFWYQQALGQGPEFLTYFQNEAQLDKSGLPSDRFFAERPEGSVSTLKIQRTQQEDSAVYLCASSLGTGTVAGELFFGEGSRLTVL.

The chain combines TRBV15 with TRBJ2-1, with TRBD2 as a possible D gene (6 bases). Germline lookup yields CDR1 LNHNV and CDR2 YYDKDF (reference sequence). V dropped 4 bases and J dropped 4 bases, with 11 bases sitting between them. The CDR3 contains 14 residues. The CDR3 is CATSTPGLYNEQFF. In nucleotides, the CDR3 is TGTGCCACCAGCACCCCGGGACTTTACAATGAGCAGTTCTTC.

The V and J genes are TRBV28 and TRBJ1-2; D gene uncertain. The CDR3 sequence is 10 residues long. Trimming stripped 3 bases from V and 7 bases from J, with 3 bases between. Germline CDR1 is MDHEN and CDR2 is SYDVKM. The DNA of the CDR3 is TGTGCCAGCAGTTTCTGTGGCTACACCTTC. Residues: CASSFCGYTF.

This clone was seen only a few times. This chain links TRBV4-1 with TRBJ2-7; D possibly corresponds to TRBD1 (5 bases). The CDR3 runs to 16 residues. Trimming took 0 bases from V and 3 from J, leaving 15 bases between them. The germline CDR1 and CDR2 sequences are MGHRA and YSYEKL. The CDR3 reads CASSQEMPRAGYEQYF. Written as DNA, the CDR3 is TGCGCCAGCAGCCAAGAAATGCCCAGGGCCGGCTACGAGCAGTACTTC.

This sequence joins TRBV5-5 and TRBJ1-2; possibly TRBD1 for D (6 bases). There are 14 residues in the CDR3. Germline V gene sequence: CDR1 SGHKS, CDR2 YYEKEE (reference sequence). V shed 4 bases and J shed 2 bases, with 12 bases lying between them. CDR3 in DNA: TGTGCCAGCAGCCCCCGACAGGAGAACTATGGCTACACCTTC. It specifies CASSPRQENYGYTF. The full variable domain, in which reference TRBV5-5 and TRBJ1-2 provide the parts outside the CDR3, is DAGVTQSPTHLIKTRGQQVTLRCSPISGHKSVSWYQQVLGQGPQFIFQYYEKEERGRGNFPDRFSARQFPNYSSELNVNALLLGDSALYLCASSPRQENYGYTFGSGTRLTVV.

The rearrangement uses TRBV2 and TRBJ1-2; D possibly corresponds to TRBD1 (6 bases). The CDR3 extends over 16 amino acids. Germline V gives CDR1 SNHLY, CDR2 FYNNEI. V lost 2 bases to trimming and J lost 6 bases, with 19 bases between them. This CDR3 is CASSEHPRTAVDGYTF. In nucleotides, the CDR3 is TGTGCCAGCAGTGAACACCCTCGGACAGCCGTAGATGGCTACACCTTC.

V gene TRBV4-2 combines with J gene TRBJ1-1; 7 bases are shared with TRBD1. Trimming took 0 bases from V and 1 from J; bases not matched to a gene: 5. This CDR3 has 16 amino acids. The V gene's germline CDR1 is LGHNA and CDR2 YNFKEQ. CDR3 in amino acids: CASSQDRGRKNTEAFF. For the CDR3, the DNA is TGTGCCAGCAGCCAAGATAGGGGGCGAAAGAACACTGAAGCTTTCTTT.

This rearrangement joins TRBV5-6 to TRBJ1-6, with 8 bases that match TRBD1. The germline V gene encodes CDR1 SGHDT and CDR2 YYEEEE. After removal of 7 bases from V and 13 bases from J, the junction contained 13 bases not matched to a gene. CDR3 length: 14 residues. The CDR3 loop reads CASGIWDRTIPLHF. CDR3 nucleotide sequence: TGTGCCAGCGGCATATGGGACAGGACGATTCCCCTCCACTTT.

This clone was seen a single time. This chain joins TRBV27 and TRBJ2-1, with D unclear. Per germline, CDR1 MNHEY and CDR2 SMNVEV (reference sequence). Trimming shortened V by 5 bases and J by 4 bases, and 9 bases separated the two germline ends. The CDR3 is 13 residues long. CDR3 coding DNA: TGTGCCAGCAGTAAGAGAGAGTACAATGAGCAGTTCTTC. This codes for CASSKREYNEQFF.

The V and J genes are TRBV6-1 and TRBJ1-2, with D uncertain. This CDR3 region has 16 residues. V was pared by 3 bases and J by 1 base, with 15 bases between. The germline CDR1 and CDR2 sequences are MNHNS and SASEGT. DNA for the CDR3: TGTGCCAGCAGTGATGCCCCCGACGGACTTAACTATGGCTACACCTTC. Translated: CASSDAPDGLNYGYTF.

The chain couples TRBV4-3 to TRBJ1-5; no firm D call. This CDR3 is 16 amino acids long. The V end lost 0 bases, the J end lost 7 bases, and 16 bases lay between the germline ends. In germline, CDR1 is LGHNA, CDR2 YSLEER. The CDR3 DNA follows: TGCGCCAGCAGCCAAGATAATGGGGAGGGAAGACAGCCCCAGCATTTT. Amino acid sequence: CASSQDNGEGRQPQHF.

This rearrangement joins TRBV28 to TRBJ2-1, with no clear D. V gave up 6 bases and J gave up 0 bases, with 12 bases separating them. The CDR3 runs 15 residues. In germline, CDR1 is MDHEN, CDR2 SYDVKM. The CDR3 sequence is CASRKRSPSYNEQFF. DNA of the CDR3: TGTGCCAGCAGAAAACGGTCCCCCTCCTACAATGAGCAGTTCTTC.

The chain is built from TRBV5-4 and TRBJ1-2; no clear D gene. Germline V CDR1 and CDR2: SGHNT, YYREEE (reference sequence). Deletions cut 0 bases from V and 7 bases from J, with 16 bases between. CDR3 length: 15 residues. The CDR3 spells CASSLEEREISGYTF. CDR3 bases: TGTGCCAGCAGCTTGGAAGAGAGGGAAATCTCTGGCTACACCTTC.

In this sample, this clone turned up once. The chain carries TRBV18 and TRBJ1-4; maybe TRBD1 (5 bases). CDR3 length equals 16 residues. Germline V lookup: CDR1 KGHSH, CDR2 LQKENI. Trimming removed 5 bases from V and 4 bases from J, with 17 bases in between. CDR3 sequence: CASSGQRDADNEKLFF. In DNA, the CDR3 is TGTGCCAGCTCAGGACAAAGGGATGCGGATAATGAAAAACTGTTTTTT.

This chain links TRBV12-5 with TRBJ1-1; D is possibly TRBD1 (5 bases). V lost 4 bases, J lost 10 bases, and 13 bases lay in between. The CDR3 runs 12 residues. Germline CDR1 and CDR2: LGHNT and FRNRAP. CDR3 in amino acids: CASGWGTLGAFF. Here the CDR3 DNA reads TGTGCTAGTGGTTGGGGGACTCTAGGAGCTTTCTTT.

The gene calls are TRBV7-2 and TRBJ2-2; 7 bases agree with TRBD1. Germline assignment: CDR1 SGHTA and CDR2 FQGNSA. This CDR3 is built from 16 residues. Trimming cost V 5 bases and J 1 base; bases outside gene matches: 7. CDR3 sequence (DNA): TGTGCCAGCAGCCAGACCACAGGGGAGAACACCGGGGAGCTGTTTTTT. It yields the protein CASSQTTGENTGELFF.

The count of this clone is one. The chain carries TRBV18 and TRBJ1-1; maybe TRBD1 (6 bases). The germline V gene encodes CDR1 KGHSH and CDR2 LQKENI. The CDR3 has 17 amino acids. V was trimmed by 3 bases and J by 1 base, leaving 18 bases between them. As DNA, the CDR3 is TGTGCCAGCTCACCTGTCCCCCACGGACAGTCGAACACTGAAGCTTTCTTT. Translating gives CASSPVPHGQSNTEAFF.

V gene TRBV25-1 combines with J gene TRBJ1-4; 7 nucleotides match TRBD1. The trim removed 3 bases at V and 0 bases at J, leaving 10 bases unmatched. Germline CDR1 reads MGHDK; CDR2 reads SYGVNS. The CDR3 contains 18 residues. The CDR3 spells CASSDDRVLLATNEKLFF. CDR3 in DNA: TGTGCCAGCAGTGATGACAGGGTCTTGCTTGCAACTAATGAAAAACTGTTTTTT.

A single count supports this clone. The rearrangement uses TRBV9 and TRBJ2-7; the D gene is possibly TRBD2 (5 bases). The length of the CDR3 is 14 residues. V lost 0 bases and J lost 2, with 9 bases in between. Germline V CDR1 and CDR2: SGDLS, YYNGEE. CDR3 protein: CASSVGRGTYEQYF. In DNA, the CDR3 is TGTGCCAGCAGCGTAGGACGGGGAACCTACGAGCAGTACTTC.